These 11 T cell receptor beta chains came from one sample sequenced in a study of T cells after somatic rescue of genetic block. Clones were sequenced by immunoSEQ multiplex PCR, and TCRdb holds only the in-frame ones, with some missing. The sample shows tens of thousands of clones, roughly 90% of them seen only once. Material: peripheral blood mononuclear cells (PBMCs). These receptors all stem from a man aged 25-40 years.

The rearrangement joins TRBV6-6 to TRBJ2-1, with 7 bases matching TRBD1. The ends lost 2 bases at V and 2 bases at J; junction bases unmatched: 3. The CDR3 runs to 15 residues. The germline CDR1 and CDR2 sequences are MNHNY and SVGAGI (reference sequence). CDR3 nucleotide sequence: TGTGCCAGCAGTTACGGTCAGGGGGCCTACAATGAGCAGTTCTTC. It encodes CASSYGQGAYNEQFF.

The chain couples TRBV7-3 to TRBJ1-4; weak D call: TRBD1 (6 bases). V was shortened by 1 base and J by 9 bases, with 21 bases between the two germline ends. Germline V lookup: CDR1 SGHTA, CDR2 FQGTGA. This CDR3 has 17 residues. CDR3 loop: CASSLISVVRTVKKLFF. In nucleotides, the CDR3 is TGTGCCAGCAGCTTAATATCGGTGGTCCGGACAGTAAAAAAACTGTTTTTT.

V gene TRBV20-1 combines with J gene TRBJ2-1; TRBD2 matches 8 bases. This CDR3 is built from 11 residues. Looked up from germline, CDR1 is DFQATT and CDR2 is SNEGSKA (reference sequence). Losses at the gene ends were 6 bases for V and 12 bases for J; bases not matched to a gene: 7. CDR3 sequence (DNA): TGCAGTGCCGTACTAGCGGCCCGGCAGTTCTTC. This encodes CSAVLAARQFF.

J is TRBJ2-3 and V is TRBV1; the DNA was not compared with TRBD2, the D call given in the table. TRBV1 is assigned pseudogene status. The CDR3 extends over 17 amino acids. The CDR3, as DNA: TGCACCAGTCGTTCTAGCGGGGGGCGCACCCAATTTAATACGCAGTATTTT. As protein: CTSRSSGGRTQFNTQYF.

The rearrangement links TRBV27 to TRBJ2-6; D may be TRBD1 (6 bases). Trimming removed 2 bases from V and 2 bases from J, with 16 bases in between. The CDR3 is made up of 18 amino acids. Germline CDR1 MNHEY, CDR2 SMNVEV (reference sequence). The CDR3: CASSLGQSKGAGANVLTF. The CDR3 nucleotides read TGTGCCAGCAGTTTAGGACAGAGTAAGGGGGCTGGGGCCAACGTCCTGACTTTC.

V usage is TRBV18 and J usage is TRBJ2-2; no reliable D call. CDR3 length equals 18 residues. The V gene lost 10 bases and the J gene lost 0 bases, with 24 bases spanning the gap. The germline V gene has CDR1 KGHSH and CDR2 LQKENI. CDR3 nucleotides: TGTGCCACTGTCCGCCGGCGCTCGCCTTCCTCGAACACCGGGGAGCTGTTTTTT. This sequence encodes CATVRRRSPSSNTGELFF.

This clone occurred once. The gene calls are TRBV2 and TRBJ1-2; TRBD1 matches at 7 bases. V gave up 6 bases and J gave up 6 bases; unmatched junction bases: 4. The germline V gene has CDR1 SNHLY and CDR2 FYNNEI. The CDR3 totals 12 residues. CDR3 in DNA: TGTGCCAGCAGGATTACAGGGGATGGCTACACCTTC. Protein: CASRITGDGYTF.

Comment on this clone: Other DNA sequences in the same sample also yield this CDR3. V and J are TRBV27 and TRBJ1-6, with D tentatively TRBD1 (5 bases). The CDR3 runs 16 residues. The V end lost 5 bases, the J end lost 0 bases, and 11 bases lay between the germline ends. Germline V gives CDR1 MNHEY, CDR2 SMNVEV (reference sequence). CDR3 bases: TGTGCCAGCAGTGGGACGGCGAGCTCCTATAATTCACCCCTCCACTTT. It yields the protein CASSGTASSYNSPLHF.

The genes are TRBV7-9 and TRBJ2-7; 9 bases align to TRBD1. V dropped 0 bases and J dropped 5; count of bases not matched to a gene: 14. CDR3 length equals 18 residues. In germline, CDR1 is SEHNR, CDR2 FQNEAQ (reference sequence). The CDR3 region has the DNA TGTGCCAGCAGCTTAGCCTCCGCACGGGACAGGGTTATCGACGAGCAGTACTTC. The encoded protein is CASSLASARDRVIDEQYF.

This chain uses TRBV27 with TRBJ2-5; D is possibly TRBD2 (6 bases). Germline V gene data show CDR1 as MNHEY and CDR2 as SMNVEV (reference sequence). Trimming took 8 bases from V and 4 from J, leaving 17 bases between them. The CDR3 runs 14 residues. CDR3 nucleotide sequence: TGTGCCAGCGGCTTCCGGGACTCGACAGAGACCCAGTACTTC. Its protein is CASGFRDSTETQYF.

The chain links TRBV7-2 to TRBJ2-1; 11 nucleotides align to TRBD2. The CDR3 runs 15 residues. The V gene's germline CDR1 is SGHTA and CDR2 FQGNSA. J was trimmed by 8 bases and V by 4 bases; bases with no gene match: 7. Written as DNA, the CDR3 is TGTGCCAGCAGCTCCTCACTAGCGGGAGTATATGAGCAGTTCTTC. Translating gives CASSSSLAGVYEQFF. The full variable domain, in which reference TRBV7-2 and TRBJ2-1 provide the parts outside the CDR3, is GAGVSQSPSNKVTEKGKDVELRCDPISGHTALYWYRQSLGQGLEFLIYFQGNSAPDKSGLPSDRFSAERTGGSVSTLTIQRTQQEDSAVYLCASSSSLAGVYEQFFGPGTRLTVL.